Detailed here is one T cell receptor (beta chain). V gave up 5 bases and J gave up 4 bases, with 8 bases separating them. The length of the CDR3 is 12 residues. This sample was taken from a study of blood T cell repertoires in COVID-19. Study-level background: Sources were T cells, B-cell-depleted T cells, or PBMCs; the material itself was cDNA or gDNA.

The assay was immunoSEQ multiplex PCR, and TCRdb's table has in-frame clones only and misses some. The sample has 140,000 or so clones, around 80% seen once. Material: peripheral blood. The gene calls are TRBV12-3 or TRBV12-4 and TRBJ1-2; no reliable D call. This clonotype was obtained from a man aged 55 to 70 with active or convalescent COVID-19. CDR3 coding DNA: TGTGCCAGCAGTCCCGACACCTATGGCTACACCTTC. It translates to CASSPDTYGYTF.